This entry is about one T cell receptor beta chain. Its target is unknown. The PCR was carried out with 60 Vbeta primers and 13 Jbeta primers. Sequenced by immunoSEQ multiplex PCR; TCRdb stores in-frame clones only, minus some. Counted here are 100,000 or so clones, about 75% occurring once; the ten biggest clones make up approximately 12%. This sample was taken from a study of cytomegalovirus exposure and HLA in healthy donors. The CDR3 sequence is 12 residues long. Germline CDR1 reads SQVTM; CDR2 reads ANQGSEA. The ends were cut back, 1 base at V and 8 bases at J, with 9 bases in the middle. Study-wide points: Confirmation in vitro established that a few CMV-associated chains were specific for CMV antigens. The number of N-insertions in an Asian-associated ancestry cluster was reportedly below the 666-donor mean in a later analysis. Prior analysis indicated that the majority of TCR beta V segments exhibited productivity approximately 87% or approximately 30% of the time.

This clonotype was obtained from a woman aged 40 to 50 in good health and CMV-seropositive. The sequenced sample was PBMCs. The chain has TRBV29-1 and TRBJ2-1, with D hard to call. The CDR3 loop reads CSVEGSWDEQFF. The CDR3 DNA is TGCAGCGTTGAAGGTAGCTGGGATGAGCAGTTCTTC.